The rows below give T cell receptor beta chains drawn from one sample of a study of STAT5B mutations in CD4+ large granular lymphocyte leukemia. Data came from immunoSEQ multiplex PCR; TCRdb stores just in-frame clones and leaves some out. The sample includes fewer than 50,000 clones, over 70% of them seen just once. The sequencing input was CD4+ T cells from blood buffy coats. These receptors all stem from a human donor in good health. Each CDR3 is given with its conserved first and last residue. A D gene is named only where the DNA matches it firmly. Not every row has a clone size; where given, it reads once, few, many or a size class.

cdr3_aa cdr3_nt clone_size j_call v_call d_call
CASSLPNLAGGNNEQFF TGCGCCAGCAGCTTGCCGAATCTAGCGGGGGGAAACAATGAGCAGTTCTTC few TRBJ2-1 TRBV5-1 TRBD2
CASSLVQGYNEQFF TGTGCCAGCAGCTTAGTACAGGGGTACAATGAGCAGTTCTTC . TRBJ2-1 TRBV11-2 TRBD1
CASSLDGGTGELFF TGTGCCAGCAGCTTAGATGGGGGGACCGGGGAGCTGTTTTTT . TRBJ2-2 TRBV11-3 .
CASSTFGAGIISPLHF TGTGCCAGTAGTACTTTCGGAGCAGGGATTATTTCACCCCTCCACTTT . TRBJ1-6 TRBV19 .
CASSPNDSREKLFF TGTGCCAGCTCACCTAACGACAGTCGTGAAAAACTGTTTTTT few TRBJ1-4 TRBV18 .
CAIRGTGVNYGYTF TGTGCCATCAGGGGAACAGGGGTCAACTATGGCTACACCTTC . TRBJ1-2 TRBV10-3 TRBD1
CASSEALQSARGRYNEQFF TGTGCCAGCAGTGAAGCCCTCCAGTCGGCGCGGGGGCGTTACAATGAGCAGTTCTTC . TRBJ2-1 TRBV6-1 .
CASSQGQIYEQYF TGTGCCAGCAGTCAGGGACAGATCTACGAGCAGTACTTC . TRBJ2-7 TRBV6-5 TRBD1
CASSQDYTREGGGNEQFF TGCGCCAGCAGCCAAGATTATACGAGGGAGGGAGGGGGCAATGAGCAGTTCTTC once TRBJ2-1 TRBV4-3 .
CASSPGRGATYEQYF TGTGCCAGCTCACCAGGGCGGGGGGCGACCTACGAGCAGTACTTC . TRBJ2-7 TRBV18 TRBD2
CASSEFSAGQGHTGELFF TGTGCCAGCAGTGAATTTAGCGCAGGGCAAGGCCACACCGGGGAGCTGTTTTTT once TRBJ2-2 TRBV6-1 .
CASSLALAGTGELFF TGTGCCAGCAGCTTAGCCCTAGCGGGTACCGGGGAGCTGTTTTTT . TRBJ2-2 TRBV7-2 TRBD2
CASSFLADSYEQYF TGTGCCAGCAGCTTCCTAGCGGACTCCTACGAGCAGTACTTC . TRBJ2-7 TRBV7-8 TRBD2
CASSLAPPRGAGETQYF TGTGCCAGCAGCTTAGCCCCCCCTCGGGGGGCTGGAGAGACCCAGTACTTC . TRBJ2-5 TRBV7-6 .
CASSLAGRTHYEQYF TGTGCCAGCAGCTTGGCCGGCAGGACGCACTACGAGCAGTACTTC . TRBJ2-7 TRBV5-6 .
CASSPSNTAGVGGTEAFF TGTGCCAGCTCACCGTCAAACACGGCAGGGGTCGGGGGAACTGAAGCTTTCTTT . TRBJ1-1 TRBV18 .
CAISDRNTGELFF TGTGCCATCAGTGACAGGAACACCGGGGAGCTGTTTTTT . TRBJ2-2 TRBV10-3 .
CATGILAGGTDTQYF TGCGCCACCGGTATACTAGCGGGGGGCACAGATACGCAGTATTTT . TRBJ2-3 TRBV5-1 TRBD2
CASSLDGQEAVGYTF TGTGCCAGCAGCTTAGACGGACAGGAGGCAGTCGGCTACACCTTC . TRBJ1-2 TRBV7-9 TRBD1